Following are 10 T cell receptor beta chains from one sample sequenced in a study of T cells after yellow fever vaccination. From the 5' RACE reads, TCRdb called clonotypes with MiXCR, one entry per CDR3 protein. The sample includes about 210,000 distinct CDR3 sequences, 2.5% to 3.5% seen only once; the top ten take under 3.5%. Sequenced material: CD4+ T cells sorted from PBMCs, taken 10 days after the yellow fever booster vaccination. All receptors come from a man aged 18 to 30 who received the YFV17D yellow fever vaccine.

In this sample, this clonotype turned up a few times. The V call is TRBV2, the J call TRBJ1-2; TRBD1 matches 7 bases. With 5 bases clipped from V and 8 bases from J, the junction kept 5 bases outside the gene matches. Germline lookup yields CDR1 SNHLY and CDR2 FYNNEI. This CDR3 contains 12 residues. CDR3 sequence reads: CASSTTGSGYTF. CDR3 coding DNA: TGTGCCAGCAGTACGACAGGGAGCGGCTACACCTTC.

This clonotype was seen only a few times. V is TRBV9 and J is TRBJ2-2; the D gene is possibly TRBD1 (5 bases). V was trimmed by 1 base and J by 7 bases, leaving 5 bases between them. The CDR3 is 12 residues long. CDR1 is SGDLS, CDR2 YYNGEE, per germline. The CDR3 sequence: CASSVRGGELFF. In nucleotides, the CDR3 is TGTGCCAGCAGCGTAAGGGGCGGGGAGCTGTTTTTT.

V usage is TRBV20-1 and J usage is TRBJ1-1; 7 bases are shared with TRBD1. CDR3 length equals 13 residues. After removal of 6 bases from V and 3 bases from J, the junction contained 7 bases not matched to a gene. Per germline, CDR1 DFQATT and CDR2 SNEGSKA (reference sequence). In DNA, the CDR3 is TGCAGTGCCCGCAGGGGGTTAGACACTGAAGCTTTCTTT. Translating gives CSARRGLDTEAFF.

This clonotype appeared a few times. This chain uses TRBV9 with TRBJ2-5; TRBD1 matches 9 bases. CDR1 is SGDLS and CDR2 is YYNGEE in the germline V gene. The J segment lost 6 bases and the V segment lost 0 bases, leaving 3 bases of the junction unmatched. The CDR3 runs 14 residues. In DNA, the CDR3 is TGTGCCAGCAGCGTAGGACAGGGGGGACAGACCCAGTACTTC. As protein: CASSVGQGGQTQYF.

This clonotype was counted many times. DNA for the CDR3: TGTGCCAGCAGTTACGGTAGCGGGGGGTCCACCTACGAGCAGTACGTC. Translating gives CASSYGSGGSTYEQYV. The chain carries TRBV6-6 and TRBJ2-7; TRBD2 matches at 10 bases. V was pared by 2 bases and J by 2 bases, with 6 bases of the junction left unmatched. Germline V gives CDR1 MNHNY, CDR2 SVGAGI (reference sequence). There are 16 residues in the CDR3.

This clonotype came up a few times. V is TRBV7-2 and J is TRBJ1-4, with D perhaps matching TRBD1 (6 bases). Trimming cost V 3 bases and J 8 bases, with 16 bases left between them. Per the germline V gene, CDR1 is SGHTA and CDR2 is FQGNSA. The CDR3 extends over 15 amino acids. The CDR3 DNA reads TGTGCCAGCAGCTTTCAGGGGCAGGGATACGAAAAACTGTTTTTT. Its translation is CASSFQGQGYEKLFF.

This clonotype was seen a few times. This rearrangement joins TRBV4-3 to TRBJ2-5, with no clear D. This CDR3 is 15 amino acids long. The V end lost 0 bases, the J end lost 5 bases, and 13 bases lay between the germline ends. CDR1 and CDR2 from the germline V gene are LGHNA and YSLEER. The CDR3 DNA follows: TGCGCCAGCAGCCAAGATCGAAGGGTTACGGAGACCCAGTACTTC. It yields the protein CASSQDRRVTETQYF.

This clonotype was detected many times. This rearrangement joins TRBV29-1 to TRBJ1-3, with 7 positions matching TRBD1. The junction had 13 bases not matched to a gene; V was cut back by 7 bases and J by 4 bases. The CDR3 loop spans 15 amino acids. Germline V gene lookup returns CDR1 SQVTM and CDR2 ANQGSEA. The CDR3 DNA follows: TGCAGCGCAAGACGAGACAGGGTCGAGGGAAACACCATATATTTT. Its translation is CSARRDRVEGNTIYF. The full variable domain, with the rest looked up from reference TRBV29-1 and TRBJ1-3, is SAVISQKPSRDICQRGTSLTIQCQVDSQVTMMFWYRQQPGQSLTLIATANQGSEATYESGFVIDKFPISRPNLTFSTLTVSNMSPEDSSIYLCSARRDRVEGNTIYFGEGSWLTVV.

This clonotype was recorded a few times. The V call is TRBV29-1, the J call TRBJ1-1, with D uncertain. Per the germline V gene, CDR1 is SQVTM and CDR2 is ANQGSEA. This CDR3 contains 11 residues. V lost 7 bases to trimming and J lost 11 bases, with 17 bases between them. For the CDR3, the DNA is TGCAGCGCCGGCCTCGATCGGCTTGCTTTCTTT. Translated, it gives CSAGLDRLAFF.

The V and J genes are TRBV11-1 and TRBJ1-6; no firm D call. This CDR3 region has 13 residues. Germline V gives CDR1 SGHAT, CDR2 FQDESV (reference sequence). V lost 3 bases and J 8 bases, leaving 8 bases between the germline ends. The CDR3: CASSFRADSPLHF. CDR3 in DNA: TGTGCCAGCAGCTTCCGGGCAGATTCACCCCTCCACTTT.